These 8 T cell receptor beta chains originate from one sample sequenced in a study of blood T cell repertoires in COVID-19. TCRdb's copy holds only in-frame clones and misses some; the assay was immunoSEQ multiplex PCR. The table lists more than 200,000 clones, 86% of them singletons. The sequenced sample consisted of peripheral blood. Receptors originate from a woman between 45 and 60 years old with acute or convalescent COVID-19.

The CDR3 spells CASNRPRENPDTQYF. Written as DNA, the CDR3 is TGTGCCAGCAACCGCCCGCGGGAGAACCCAGATACGCAGTATTTT. The gene calls are TRBV28 and TRBJ2-3, with 7 bases that match TRBD2. The V gene end was trimmed by 7 bases and the J gene end by 4 bases; junction bases not matched to a gene: 11. The CDR3 is made up of 15 amino acids. Germline-derived CDR1 and CDR2 are MDHEN and SYDVKM.

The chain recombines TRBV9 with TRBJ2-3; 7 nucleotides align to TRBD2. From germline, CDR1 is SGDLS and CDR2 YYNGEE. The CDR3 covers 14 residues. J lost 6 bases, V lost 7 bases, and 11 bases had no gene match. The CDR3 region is CASGDGTNWDTQYF. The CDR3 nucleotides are TGTGCCAGCGGGGACGGGACTAATTGGGATACGCAGTATTTT.

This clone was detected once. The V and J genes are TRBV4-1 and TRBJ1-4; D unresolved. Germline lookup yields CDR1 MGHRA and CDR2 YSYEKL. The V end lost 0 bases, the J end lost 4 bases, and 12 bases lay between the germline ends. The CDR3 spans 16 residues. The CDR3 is CASSQEGHLRNEKLFF. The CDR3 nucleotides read TGCGCCAGCAGCCAAGAGGGCCACCTTCGTAATGAAAAACTGTTTTTT.

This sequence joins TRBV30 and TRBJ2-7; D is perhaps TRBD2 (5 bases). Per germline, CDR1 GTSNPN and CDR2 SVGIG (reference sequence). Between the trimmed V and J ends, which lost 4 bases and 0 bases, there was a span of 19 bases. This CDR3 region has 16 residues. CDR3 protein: CAWTPGLVLSSYEQYF. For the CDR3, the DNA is TGTGCCTGGACCCCTGGACTGGTATTAAGCTCCTACGAGCAGTACTTC. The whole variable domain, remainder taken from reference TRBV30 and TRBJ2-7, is SQTIHQWPATLVQPVGSPLSLECTVEGTSNPNLYWYRQAAGRGLQLLFYSVGIGQISSEVPQNLSASRPQDRQFILSSKKLLLSDSGFYLCAWTPGLVLSSYEQYFGPGTRLTVT.

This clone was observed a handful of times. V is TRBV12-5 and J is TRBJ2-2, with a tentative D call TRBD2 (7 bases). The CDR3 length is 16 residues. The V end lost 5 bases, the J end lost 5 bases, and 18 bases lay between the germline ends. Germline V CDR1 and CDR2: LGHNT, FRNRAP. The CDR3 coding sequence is TGTGCTAGTGGTCCAGGGGAGGGGTTTGGGACCGGGGAGCTGTTTTTT. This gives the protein CASGPGEGFGTGELFF.

CDR3 sequence (DNA): TGTGCCAGCAGCCAAGAACGGGGGGGTGAGCAGTTCTTC. Translating it yields CASSQERGGEQFF. The rearrangement uses TRBV3-1 (or the pseudogene TRBV3-2) and TRBJ2-1, with 8 positions matching TRBD2. Germline assignment: CDR1 LGHDT and CDR2 YNNKEL (reference sequence). The CDR3 runs to 13 residues. J was trimmed by 9 bases and V by 0 bases; bases with no gene match: 1.

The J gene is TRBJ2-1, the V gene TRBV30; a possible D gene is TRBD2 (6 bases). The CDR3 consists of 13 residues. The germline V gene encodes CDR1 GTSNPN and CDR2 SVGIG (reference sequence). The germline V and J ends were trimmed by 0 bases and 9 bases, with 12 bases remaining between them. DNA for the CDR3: TGTGCCTGGAGTGTAATTGTCGGGGGTGAGCAGTTCTTC. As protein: CAWSVIVGGEQFF.

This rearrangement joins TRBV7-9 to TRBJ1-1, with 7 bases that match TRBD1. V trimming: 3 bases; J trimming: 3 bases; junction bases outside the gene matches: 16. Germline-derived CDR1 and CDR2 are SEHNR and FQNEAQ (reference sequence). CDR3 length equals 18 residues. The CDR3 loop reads CASSFRWLGGQGDTEAFF. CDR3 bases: TGTGCCAGCAGCTTCCGGTGGCTAGGGGGGCAGGGGGACACTGAAGCTTTCTTT.